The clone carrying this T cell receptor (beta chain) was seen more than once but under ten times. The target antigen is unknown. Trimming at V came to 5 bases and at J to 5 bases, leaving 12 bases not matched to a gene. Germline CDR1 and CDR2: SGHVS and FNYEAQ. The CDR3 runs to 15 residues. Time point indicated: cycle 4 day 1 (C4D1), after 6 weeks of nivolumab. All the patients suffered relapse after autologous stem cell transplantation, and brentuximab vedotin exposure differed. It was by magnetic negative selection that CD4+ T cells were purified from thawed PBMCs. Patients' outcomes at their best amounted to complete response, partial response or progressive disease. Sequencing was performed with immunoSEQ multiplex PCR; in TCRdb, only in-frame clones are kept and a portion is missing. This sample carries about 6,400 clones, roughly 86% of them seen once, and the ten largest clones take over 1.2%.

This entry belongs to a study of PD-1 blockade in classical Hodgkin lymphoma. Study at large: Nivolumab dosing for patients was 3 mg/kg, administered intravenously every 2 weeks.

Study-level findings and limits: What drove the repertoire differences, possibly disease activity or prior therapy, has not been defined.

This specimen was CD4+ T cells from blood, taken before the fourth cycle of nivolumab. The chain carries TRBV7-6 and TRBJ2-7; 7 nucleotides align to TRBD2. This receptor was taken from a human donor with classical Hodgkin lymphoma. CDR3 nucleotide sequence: TGTGCCAGCAGCAAAAGCGGGGAGGGCCTCAACGAGCAGTACTTC. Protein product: CASSKSGEGLNEQYF.